The 27 T cell receptor beta chains presented below share a single source sample, sequenced in a study of cytomegalovirus exposure and HLA in healthy donors. PCR was performed using 60 Vbeta and 13 Jbeta primers. Clones were read by immunoSEQ multiplex PCR, and TCRdb kept only the in-frame ones, dropping some. The table shows some 180,000 clones, with over 65% occurring only once. Sequencing used PBMCs. All receptors derive from a woman aged 25-40 years in good health and CMV-seronegative.

The V and J genes are TRBV12-5 and TRBJ1-3; D is perhaps TRBD1 (6 bases). The CDR3 spans 15 residues. Trimming stripped 4 bases from V and 2 bases from J, with 12 bases between. Germline CDR1 is LGHNT and CDR2 is FRNRAP. The CDR3 loop reads CASGSTRGTGNTIYF. The CDR3 region has the DNA TGTGCTAGTGGTTCGACCAGGGGCACTGGAAACACCATATATTTT.

The table lists this clone with a few counts. The chain recombines TRBV14 with TRBJ1-1; D unclear. V lost 5 bases and J 6 bases, leaving 13 bases between the germline ends. The CDR3 totals 13 residues. Per germline, CDR1 SGHDN and CDR2 FVKESK. The CDR3 DNA follows: TGTGCCAGCAGCTTTACCAGTGGAGCTGAAGCTTTCTTT. It translates to CASSFTSGAEAFF.

The chain joins TRBV18 to TRBJ1-2; 9 bases match TRBD1. The CDR3 length is 14 residues. J lost 7 bases, V lost 6 bases, and 9 bases had no gene match. The germline V gene encodes CDR1 KGHSH and CDR2 LQKENI. DNA for the CDR3: TGTGCCAGCTCGATGGGACAGGGCTTGACTGGCTACACCTTC. Translation: CASSMGQGLTGYTF.

The rearrangement links TRBV5-8 to TRBJ2-3; possibly TRBD2 for D (5 bases). V gave up 2 bases and J gave up 4 bases, with 11 bases separating them. The CDR3 totals 14 residues. Per germline, CDR1 SGHTS and CDR2 YDEGEE. The CDR3 sequence: CASSFLVGADTQYF. The CDR3 DNA follows: TGTGCCAGCAGCTTTTTAGTCGGGGCAGATACGCAGTATTTT.

The chain uses TRBV4-3 and TRBJ2-1; 10 positions match TRBD2. Germline V lookup: CDR1 LGHNA, CDR2 YSLEER. The CDR3 runs 15 residues. With V trimmed by 1 base and J by 8 bases, 5 bases remained unmatched. The CDR3, as DNA: TGCGCCAGCAGCCAAGCACTAGCGGGATACTATGAGCAGTTCTTC. It specifies CASSQALAGYYEQFF.

The chain combines TRBV7-8 with TRBJ1-5, with no clear D. This CDR3 has 13 residues. Trimming shortened V by 6 bases and J by 9 bases, and 15 bases separated the two germline ends. CDR1 SGHVS and CDR2 FQNEAQ come from the germline V gene. The CDR3 region has the DNA TGTGCCAGCAGTCCCTCCCGCGGTTGGCCCCAGCATTTT. Amino acid sequence: CASSPSRGWPQHF.

The V call is TRBV11-2, the J call TRBJ2-3; 8 nucleotides match TRBD1. The germline V gene has CDR1 SGHAT and CDR2 FQNNGV. The CDR3 length is 16 residues. The J segment lost 2 bases and the V segment lost 5 bases, leaving 9 bases of the junction unmatched. CDR3 DNA: TGTGCCAGCAGCACCCAGGGGGCGGTATCCACAGATACGCAGTATTTT. It translates to CASSTQGAVSTDTQYF.

CDR3 residues: CASSFPGQFQETQYF. CDR3 DNA: TGTGCCAGCAGCTTCCCGGGACAGTTCCAAGAGACCCAGTACTTC. This chain joins TRBV7-9 and TRBJ2-5; TRBD1 matches 7 bases. The CDR3 consists of 15 residues. J lost 1 base, V lost 3 bases, and 5 bases had no gene match. Germline V gives CDR1 SEHNR, CDR2 FQNEAQ (reference sequence).

The J gene is TRBJ2-3, the V gene TRBV5-6, with 9 bases fitting TRBD1. The CDR3 has 16 amino acids. CDR1 is SGHDT, CDR2 YYEEEE, per germline. V shed 4 bases, J shed 3 bases, and the junction held 9 bases outside the gene matches. Here the CDR3 reads CASSEDRGWGTDTQYF. The CDR3 DNA sequence: TGTGCCAGCAGCGAGGACAGGGGCTGGGGAACAGATACGCAGTATTTT.

In nucleotides, the CDR3 is TGCGCCAGCAGTGAGTCGGGGCCCGGGCCCCAGCATTTT. It is translated as CASSESGPGPQHF. The chain has TRBV10-2 and TRBJ1-5; tentative D call: TRBD1 (5 bases). CDR3 length: 13 amino acids. The germline V and J ends were trimmed by 0 bases and 9 bases, with 9 bases remaining between them. CDR1 is WSHSY, CDR2 SAAADI, per germline.

J is TRBJ2-7 and V is TRBV4-1, with D perhaps matching TRBD2 (5 bases). The germline CDR1 and CDR2 sequences are MGHRA and YSYEKL. This CDR3 is 15 amino acids long. V lost 0 bases to trimming and J lost 7 bases, with 16 bases between them. In nucleotides, the CDR3 is TGCGCCAGCAGCCAAGAGGCGGTGAAAGGGAGTGAGCAGTACTTC. This codes for CASSQEAVKGSEQYF.

J is TRBJ2-7 and V is TRBV18; D perhaps matches TRBD1 (6 bases). Trimming pared 3 bases from V and 2 bases from J, leaving 17 bases between. CDR1 and CDR2 (germline): KGHSH, LQKENI. The CDR3 loop spans 16 amino acids. DNA of the CDR3: TGTGCCAGCTCACCCCTGCCGGGGACAACTACCTACGAGCAGTACTTC. It yields the protein CASSPLPGTTTYEQYF.

V and J are TRBV5-1 and TRBJ2-3, with 12 bases lining up with TRBD2. The CDR3 runs 18 residues. Trimming at V came to 3 bases and at J to 0 bases, leaving 8 bases not matched to a gene. CDR1 SGHRS and CDR2 YFSETQ come from the germline V gene. The CDR3, as DNA: TGCGCCAGCAGCTCGGGACTAGCGGGCTATACTAGCACAGATACGCAGTATTTT. Its translation: CASSSGLAGYTSTDTQYF.

The chain combines TRBV4-3 with TRBJ2-1; D is unresolved. The CDR3 spans 13 residues. V was cut by 1 base and J by 9 bases, with 10 bases left in between. The germline V gene has CDR1 LGHNA and CDR2 YSLEER. Written as DNA, the CDR3 is TGCGCCAGCAGCCAAGTCACAGCTGGTGAGCAGTTCTTC. Protein sequence: CASSQVTAGEQFF.

The chain links TRBV9 to TRBJ2-5; 7 bases align to TRBD2. Germline CDR1 SGDLS, CDR2 YYNGEE. This CDR3 has 18 amino acids. V dropped 0 bases and J dropped 3; count of bases not matched to a gene: 14. The DNA of the CDR3 is TGTGCCAGCAGCGTAGGACCTCGATGGGCGGGGGACGAAGAGACCCAGTACTTC. It specifies CASSVGPRWAGDEETQYF. Full variable domain (missing parts from reference TRBV9 and TRBJ2-5): DSGVTQTPKHLITATGQRVTLRCSPRSGDLSVYWYQQSLDQGLQFLIQYYNGEERAKGNILERFSAQQFPDLHSELNLSSLELGDSALYFCASSVGPRWAGDEETQYFGPGTRLLVL.

The CDR3 DNA follows: TGTGCCAGCAGCTTAGGCGGGGGGGCCTCCGGGGAGCTGTTTTTT. As protein: CASSLGGGASGELFF. The chain has TRBV5-6 and TRBJ2-2, with TRBD2 matching 9 bases. CDR1 and CDR2 (germline): SGHDT, YYEEEE. This CDR3 is 15 amino acids long. V shed 2 bases, J shed 6 bases, and the junction held 5 bases outside the gene matches.

J is TRBJ1-4 and V is TRBV5-1; 12 bases line up with TRBD1. The CDR3 extends over 16 amino acids. Per germline, CDR1 SGHRS and CDR2 YFSETQ. Germline trimming cut 5 bases from V and 8 bases from J; bases unmatched to any gene: 10. DNA of the CDR3: TGCGCCAGCAGTCCCCCGGGACAGGGGGCATTGGAAAAACTGTTTTTT. Encoded protein: CASSPPGQGALEKLFF.

The V gene is TRBV29-1, the J gene TRBJ1-1; unclear D gene. The V end was cut by 0 bases, the J end by 6 bases, with 14 bases between. The V gene's germline CDR1 is SQVTM and CDR2 ANQGSEA. The CDR3 totals 14 residues. Written as DNA, the CDR3 is TGCAGCGTTGAAGACCATCGGAGAACGGCTGAAGCTTTCTTT. Translation: CSVEDHRRTAEAFF. Using reference TRBV29-1 and TRBJ1-1 for the parts outside the CDR3, the full variable domain is SAVISQKPSRDICQRGTSLTIQCQVDSQVTMMFWYRQQPGQSLTLIATANQGSEATYESGFVIDKFPISRPNLTFSTLTVSNMSPEDSSIYLCSVEDHRRTAEAFFGQGTRLTVV.

The chain links TRBV27 to TRBJ1-2, with D hard to call. V was shortened by 3 bases and J by 7 bases, with 24 bases between the two germline ends. The CDR3 loop spans 17 amino acids. CDR1 and CDR2 (germline): MNHEY, SMNVEV (reference sequence). The CDR3 DNA reads TGTGCCAGCAGTTTGTTACGCACGAGACAACGGTTTAGTGGCTACACCTTC. Translation gives CASSLLRTRQRFSGYTF.

The genes are TRBV7-9 and TRBJ2-3; TRBD1 is a possible D gene (5 bases). Germline assignment: CDR1 SEHNR and CDR2 FQNEAQ (reference sequence). The CDR3 spans 17 residues. Deletions cut 5 bases from V and 3 bases from J, with 21 bases between. The chain's CDR3 is CASSPGRASVGTDTQYF. DNA of the CDR3: TGTGCCAGCAGCCCTGGCAGGGCGTCGGTTGGTACAGATACGCAGTATTTT.

The chain couples TRBV29-1 to TRBJ1-1; D gene ambiguous. This CDR3 contains 9 residues. CDR1 is SQVTM and CDR2 is ANQGSEA in the germline V gene. Trimming shortened V by 5 bases and J by 6 bases, and 4 bases separated the two germline ends. In nucleotides, the CDR3 is TGCAGCGTTTCTCCTGAAGCTTTCTTT. It encodes CSVSPEAFF.

In regard to this clone: Other DNA sequences of this sample code for an identical CDR3. This rearrangement joins TRBV18 to TRBJ2-1; D perhaps matches TRBD2 (5 bases). The germline gives CDR1 KGHSH, CDR2 LQKENI. The CDR3 runs 13 residues. The V gene lost 2 bases and the J gene lost 9 bases, with 11 bases spanning the gap. The CDR3 region has the DNA TGTGCCAGCTCACCAGGGCTAGCTTCTGAGCAGTTCTTC. It codes for CASSPGLASEQFF. The full variable domain, completed using reference TRBV18 and TRBJ2-1, is NAGVMQNPRHLVRRRGQEARLRCSPMKGHSHVYWYRQLPEEGLKFMVYLQKENIIDESGMPKERFSAEFPKEGPSILRIQQVVRGDSAAYFCASSPGLASEQFFGPGTRLTVL.

V is TRBV9 and J is TRBJ2-3; D unresolved. CDR1 and CDR2 (germline): SGDLS, YYNGEE. The CDR3 contains 14 residues. V was cut by 0 bases and J by 0 bases, with 5 bases left in between. CDR3 in DNA: TGTGCCAGCAGCGTAGAAAGCAGCACAGATACGCAGTATTTT. Translated: CASSVESSTDTQYF.

There are a few counts of this clone. The rearrangement joins TRBV10-1 to TRBJ2-2, with no clear D. This CDR3 contains 14 residues. Germline loops: CDR1 WNHNN, CDR2 SYGVQD (reference sequence). V was cut by 3 bases and J by 1 base, with 6 bases left in between. The CDR3 DNA follows: TGCGCCAGCAGTGAATCAGGGAACACCGGGGAGCTGTTTTTT. Amino acid sequence: CASSESGNTGELFF.

J is TRBJ2-7 and V is TRBV4-1; 13 positions agree with TRBD2. V shed 2 bases, J shed 3 bases, and the junction held 22 bases outside the gene matches. The CDR3 has 22 residues. Germline V CDR1 and CDR2: MGHRA, YSYEKL. CDR3 DNA sequence: TGCGCCAGCAGCCAACTAACATTTAGGACTAGCGGGAGTTTTACGTATCACTACGAGCAGTACTTC. It encodes CASSQLTFRTSGSFTYHYEQYF.

The J gene is TRBJ2-5, the V gene TRBV2; D uncertain. Trimming shortened V by 7 bases and J by 1 base, and 13 bases separated the two germline ends. Germline loops: CDR1 SNHLY, CDR2 FYNNEI. The CDR3 sequence is 14 residues long. The CDR3 nucleotides read TGTGCCAGCACCCCTCGCGCGCTCCAAGAGACCCAGTACTTC. This codes for CASTPRALQETQYF.

The CDR3 protein is CASSQANLGLAGYNEQFF. CDR3 DNA: TGCGCCAGCAGCCAAGCAAACCTGGGACTAGCGGGTTACAATGAGCAGTTCTTC. The genes are TRBV4-3 and TRBJ2-1, with TRBD2 matching 12 bases. In germline, CDR1 is LGHNA, CDR2 YSLEER. The junction had 8 bases not matched to a gene; V was cut back by 1 base and J by 4 bases. The CDR3 consists of 18 residues.